A single TCR beta chain is shown here with its context. Its ends do not fully match the called genes, so a read error is possible. This specimen comes from a study of T-cell memory formation after mild COVID-19. Study-level background: The TCR clusters were mostly specific to one donor.

The CDR3 runs to 16 residues. In germline, CDR1 is MNHEY, CDR2 SVGAGI. TCRdb itself ran the 5' RACE reads through MiXCR, one entry per CDR3 protein. This sample has roughly 620,000 distinct CDR3 sequences; about a sixth occur once, and the top ten carry approximately 12%. The sample consisted of PBMCs or a T cell subset sorted from them (not recorded which). This sequence originates from an adult woman who had mild COVID-19 (a few samples of this study predate the infection). Cell type and time point are not known. This chain connects TRBV6-5 to TRBJ1-5; 7 bases align to TRBD1. Written as DNA, the CDR3 is TGTGCCAGCAGCATCGGAAGACAGGGTAGCATTCAGCCCCAGCATTTT. It is translated as CASSIGRQGSIQPQHF.